This T cell receptor beta chain was identified in a study of cytomegalovirus exposure and HLA in healthy donors. This clone appeared once. The antigen remains unidentified. Trimming cost V 3 bases and J 5 bases, with 10 bases left between them. CDR3 length equals 14 residues. The germline V gene has CDR1 SGHNT and CDR2 YENEEA. Study results and limitations: The productive fraction for most TCR beta V segments was about 87% or about 30% in an earlier analysis.

13 Jbeta primers and 60 Vbeta primers were used for the PCR. As originally analysed: In a later analysis, approximately 80 million unique TCR beta chains included roughly 11 million shared by two or more donors. TCRdb's table, derived via immunoSEQ multiplex PCR, lists solely in-frame clones and lacks some. V, J and clone size were drawn from that table, and D and trimming were deduced from the DNA. The data show over 150,000 clones, around 80% seen once. The chain employs TRBV11-3 and TRBJ1-4, with unresolved D. This receptor was identified in a young man in good health and CMV-seropositive. Sequenced: PBMCs. The CDR3 reads CASSFYSENEKLFF. CDR3 DNA sequence: TGTGCCAGCAGCTTCTACAGTGAGAATGAAAAACTGTTTTTT.